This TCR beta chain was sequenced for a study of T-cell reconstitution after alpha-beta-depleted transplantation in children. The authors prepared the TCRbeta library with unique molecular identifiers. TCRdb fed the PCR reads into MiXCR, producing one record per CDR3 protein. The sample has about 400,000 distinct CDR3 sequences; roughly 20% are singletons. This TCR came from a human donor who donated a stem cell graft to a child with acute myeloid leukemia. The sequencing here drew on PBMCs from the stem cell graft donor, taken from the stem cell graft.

CDR3 nucleotide sequence: TGTGCCACCAGTGCCCTTGAGGTCCCGTACTACGAGCAGTACTTC. Encoded protein: CATSALEVPYYEQYF. The rearrangement joins TRBV24-1 to TRBJ2-7; D remains unclear. Germline V gene data show CDR1 as KGHDR and CDR2 as SFDVKD. V was trimmed by 5 bases and J by 3 bases, leaving 16 bases between them. The CDR3 has 15 residues.